The 30 T cell receptor beta chains reported below all come from one sample, sequenced in a study of regulatory T cells in long-lasting Graves disease. The time point here: persistent/refractory GD, antithyroid drugs over 5 years with positive TRAb. Construction of the TCR library relied on RNA isolated from PBMCs. In building TCR beta libraries, iRepertoire HTBI primers were used together with Arm-PCR of CDR3 regions. Each CDR3 protein gets one entry after TCRdb re-called the multiplex PCR reads with MiXCR. The data contain about 460,000 distinct CDR3 sequences, about 20% of them singletons. The input for sequencing was peripheral blood mononuclear cells (PBMCs), taken when the disease was refractory, from a patient treated with antithyroid drugs. Every receptor here comes from a female donor with Graves disease.

This chain connects TRBV25-1 to TRBJ1-1; 7 positions match TRBD1. The CDR3 extends over 14 amino acids. With V trimmed by 7 bases and J by 4 bases, 9 bases remained unmatched. CDR1 and CDR2 (germline): MGHDK, SYGVNS. CDR3 nucleotides: TGTGCCAGCACCCAATCAGGGGGTATCACTGAAGCTTTCTTT. Translating it yields CASTQSGGITEAFF.

The V call is TRBV7-2, the J call TRBJ1-3; D unclear. CDR3 length: 14 residues. Trimming took off 5 bases at V and 3 bases at J, with 11 bases between the two ends. Per the germline V gene, CDR1 is SGHTA and CDR2 is FQGNSA. The CDR3 sequence is CASSQDRRGNTIYF. CDR3 DNA sequence: TGTGCCAGCAGCCAGGACCGGCGTGGAAACACCATATATTTT. Combining the CDR3 with reference TRBV7-2 and TRBJ1-3 gives the whole variable domain GAGVSQSPSNKVTEKGKDVELRCDPISGHTALYWYRQSLGQGLEFLIYFQGNSAPDKSGLPSDRFSAERTGGSVSTLTIQRTQQEDSAVYLCASSQDRRGNTIYFGEGSWLTVV.

This clonotype was seen only a few times. The CDR3 nucleotides are TGCAGTGCTAGGCCCGAGGGGAACTATGGCTACACCTTC. It yields the protein CSARPEGNYGYTF. The V gene is TRBV20-1, the J gene TRBJ1-2; weak D call: TRBD1 (5 bases). This CDR3 comprises 13 residues. V lost 3 bases and J 2 bases, leaving 10 bases between the germline ends. Looked up from germline, CDR1 is DFQATT and CDR2 is SNEGSKA (reference sequence).

This clonotype has just a few counts. The CDR3 nucleotides read TGCGCCAGCAGCTTGGCCCCACTGGACACTGAAGCTTTCTTT. Encoded protein: CASSLAPLDTEAFF. The genes are TRBV5-1 and TRBJ1-1; D is uncertain. The CDR3 spans 14 residues. The V end lost 0 bases, the J end lost 3 bases, and 9 bases lay between the germline ends. Germline V lookup: CDR1 SGHRS, CDR2 YFSETQ.

This clonotype was found many times. The chain combines TRBV29-1 with TRBJ2-6; TRBD1 is a possible D gene (6 bases). V gave up 0 bases and J gave up 4 bases, with 10 bases separating them. CDR3 size: 15 residues. Germline V gives CDR1 SQVTM, CDR2 ANQGSEA. DNA of the CDR3: TGCAGCGTTGAAGACGGACAGTACGGGGCCAACGTCCTGACTTTC. Its translation: CSVEDGQYGANVLTF.

To note about this clonotype: This sequence may be a read error, since a much larger clone differs from it by one base. The conserved closing phenylalanine or tryptophan is absent in this CDR3, likely reflecting a read error. V gene TRBV6-1 combines with J gene TRBJ1-5, with 11 bases identical to TRBD1. Germline V CDR1 and CDR2: MNHNS, SASEGT. The junction had 7 bases not matched to a gene; V was cut back by 6 bases and J by 3 bases. This CDR3 has 16 residues. The CDR3 protein is CASSLGQGAVNQPQHL. Written as DNA, the CDR3 is TGTGCCAGCAGCCTAGGACAGGGGGCAGTCAATCAGCCCCAGCATCTT.

This clonotype has more than one count but fewer than ten. The rearrangement uses TRBV27 and TRBJ2-1; 8 nucleotides align to TRBD1. Germline CDR1 MNHEY, CDR2 SMNVEV (reference sequence). The CDR3 contains 15 residues. V lost 3 bases to trimming and J lost 6 bases; unmatched junction nucleotides: 7. In nucleotides, the CDR3 is TGTGCCAGCAGTTTGTCCAGGGGGCTTCTCAATGAGCAGTTCTTC. Its protein product is CASSLSRGLLNEQFF.

This clonotype was detected a few times. This chain connects TRBV27 to TRBJ2-7, with a tentative D call TRBD1 (6 bases). Germline V gives CDR1 MNHEY, CDR2 SMNVEV (reference sequence). V lost 4 bases, J lost 9 bases, and 13 bases lay in between. CDR3 size: 12 residues. The DNA of the CDR3 is TGTGCCAGCAGTTATCTTGGGGGCGGGCAGTACTTC. It yields the protein CASSYLGGGQYF.

This clonotype was observed a few times. The rearrangement joins TRBV19 to TRBJ2-1; no firm D call. Trimming cost V 7 bases and J 4 bases, with 5 bases left between them. Germline V gives CDR1 LNHDA, CDR2 SQIVND (reference sequence). The CDR3 consists of 11 residues. CDR3 sequence (DNA): TGTGCCAGTAACACTTACAATGAGCAGTTCTTC. It is translated as CASNTYNEQFF.

This clonotype was observed at least ten times. The chain links TRBV20-1 to TRBJ2-5; TRBD1 matches 7 bases. Losses at the gene ends were 6 bases for V and 4 bases for J; bases not matched to a gene: 14. CDR3 length equals 15 residues. The germline V gene has CDR1 DFQATT and CDR2 SNEGSKA (reference sequence). The CDR3 DNA reads TGCAGTGCCAGTACAGGGGATGATGTTGGAGAGACCCAGTACTTC. Translation gives CSASTGDDVGETQYF.

This clonotype came up a few times. CDR3: CATSRVGGRRDPEAFF. CDR3 nucleotides: TGTGCCACCAGCAGAGTGGGGGGGCGCCGAGATCCTGAAGCTTTCTTT. The chain joins TRBV15 to TRBJ1-1; weak D call: TRBD1 (6 bases). CDR1 is LNHNV, CDR2 YYDKDF, per germline (reference sequence). The V end lost 1 base, the J end lost 6 bases, and 18 bases lay between the germline ends. The CDR3 consists of 16 residues. Complete variable domain (other parts from reference TRBV15 and TRBJ1-1): DAMVIQNPRYQVTQFGKPVTLSCSQTLNHNVMYWYQQKSSQAPKLLFHYYDKDFNNEADTPDNFQSRRPNTSFCFLDIRSPGLGDTAMYLCATSRVGGRRDPEAFFGQGTRLTVV.

This clonotype came up a few times. The chain employs TRBV28 and TRBJ2-2, with TRBD2 matching over 8 bases. The CDR3 loop spans 15 amino acids. V gave up 7 bases and J gave up 3 bases; unmatched junction bases: 7. Per germline, CDR1 MDHEN and CDR2 SYDVKM. CDR3 sequence (DNA): TGTGCCAGCACCCCCGGGACTAGAGACACCGGGGAGCTGTTTTTT. Residues: CASTPGTRDTGELFF.

The chain joins TRBV5-1 to TRBJ1-6; D may be TRBD1 (6 bases). This CDR3 comprises 15 residues. V lost 5 bases and J 7 bases, leaving 16 bases between the germline ends. Germline V lookup: CDR1 SGHRS, CDR2 YFSETQ. CDR3 in DNA: TGCGCCAGCAGATTCATCGACCAGGGGAATTCACCCCTCCACTTT. Its protein is CASRFIDQGNSPLHF.

This clonotype was observed at least ten times. J is TRBJ2-2 and V is TRBV7-2; D is unclear. This CDR3 contains 11 residues. The germline V gene encodes CDR1 SGHTA and CDR2 FQGNSA. Trimming took off 2 bases at V and 9 bases at J, with 4 bases between the two ends. CDR3 residues: CASSLSRELFF. CDR3 nucleotides: TGTGCCAGCAGCTTAAGCCGGGAGCTGTTTTTT.

This clonotype was counted a few times. The CDR3 region is CASSSPGQGNTIYF. The CDR3 nucleotides are TGTGCCAGCAGCTCCCCGGGACAGGGAAACACCATATATTTT. The rearrangement uses TRBV11-2 and TRBJ1-3; 7 bases line up with TRBD1. The germline V gene encodes CDR1 SGHAT and CDR2 FQNNGV. The CDR3 loop spans 14 amino acids. V lost 4 bases to trimming and J lost 4 bases; unmatched junction nucleotides: 4.

This clonotype was counted between two and nine times. The gene calls are TRBV9 and TRBJ1-1; 9 nucleotides line up with TRBD1. Germline V gene lookup returns CDR1 SGDLS and CDR2 YYNGEE. J was trimmed by 2 bases and V by 4 bases; bases with no gene match: 9. This CDR3 comprises 16 residues. For the CDR3, the DNA is TGTGCCAGCAGCTCCGCCCTGGGACAGGGTAACACTGAAGCTTTCTTT. Protein: CASSSALGQGNTEAFF.

The table lists this clonotype with a few counts. The CDR3 reads CASSLESNTGELFF. The CDR3 nucleotides read TGTGCCAGCAGCTTAGAATCAAATACCGGGGAGCTGTTTTTT. The chain employs TRBV11-3 and TRBJ2-2; D is undetermined. This CDR3 comprises 14 residues. Per germline, CDR1 SGHNT and CDR2 YENEEA. Trimming removed 0 bases at V and 5 bases at J, with 7 bases between.

This clonotype was seen repeatedly, ten times or more. The CDR3 loop is CASSPGQGTASPLHF. CDR3 bases: TGTGCCAGCAGCCCGGGACAGGGGACGGCTTCACCCCTCCACTTT. This chain uses TRBV2 with TRBJ1-6, with 10 bases aligning to TRBD1. This CDR3 contains 15 residues. CDR1 is SNHLY and CDR2 is FYNNEI in the germline V gene. The V and J ends lost 6 bases and 9 bases, in that order; junction bases with no gene match: 8.

This clonotype was seen ten or more times. The CDR3 loop reads CASNPSTLSPLHF. In nucleotides, the CDR3 is TGTGCCAGCAACCCGAGTACGTTGTCACCCCTCCACTTT. V is TRBV28 and J is TRBJ1-6; D is unclear. CDR1 and CDR2 (germline): MDHEN, SYDVKM. The CDR3 totals 13 residues. The V gene lost 7 bases and the J gene lost 10 bases, with 14 bases spanning the gap.

This clonotype was counted between two and nine times. A much larger clone differs by one base, so this may be a read error. The chain has TRBV28 and TRBJ2-3; D remains ambiguous. Looked up from germline, CDR1 is MDHEN and CDR2 is SYDVKM. This CDR3 has 12 amino acids. CDR3: CASNTRTDTRYF. The DNA for the CDR3 is TGTGCCAGCAACACTCGCACAGATACGCGGTATTTT.

The chain carries TRBV27 and TRBJ2-2; D may correspond to TRBD1 or TRBD2 (5 bases each). The CDR3 loop spans 12 amino acids. Trimming pared 1 base from V and 13 bases from J, leaving 10 bases between. Germline V gene sequence: CDR1 MNHEY, CDR2 SMNVEV (reference sequence). The CDR3 is CASSLWGSGLFF. In DNA, the CDR3 is TGTGCCAGCAGTTTATGGGGGAGTGGGCTGTTTTTT.

CDR3: CASRKGLNEQFF. The CDR3 coding sequence is TGTGCCAGCAGAAAAGGACTAAATGAGCAGTTCTTC. The chain recombines TRBV6-1 with TRBJ2-1; the D gene is possibly TRBD2 (6 bases). The germline CDR1 and CDR2 sequences are MNHNS and SASEGT. Trimming removed 6 bases at V and 7 bases at J, with 10 bases between. The CDR3 is 12 amino acids.

In its sample, this clonotype was seen many times. The chain has TRBV19 and TRBJ2-2; D ambiguous. The CDR3 loop spans 14 amino acids. With 4 bases removed from V and 4 bases from J, the gap between germline ends came to 10 bases. Germline V gene sequence: CDR1 LNHDA, CDR2 SQIVND (reference sequence). CDR3 amino acids: CASSTSGPTGELFF. The CDR3 DNA reads as TGTGCCAGTAGTACCTCAGGTCCCACCGGGGAGCTGTTTTTT.

There are a few counts of this clonotype. This chain joins TRBV12-3 or TRBV12-4 and TRBJ1-6; 7 nucleotides agree with TRBD1. CDR3 length equals 15 residues. Germline trimming cut 2 bases from V and 6 bases from J; bases unmatched to any gene: 4. CDR3 sequence: CASSLRGGVNSPLHF. DNA for the CDR3: TGTGCCAGCAGTTTAAGAGGGGGCGTTAATTCACCCCTCCACTTT.

The sample holds a few counts of this clonotype. CDR3 DNA: TGTGCCAGCAGTCCTCCCCCCCCCGACTTGCCTGGAAACACCATATATTTT. As protein: CASSPPPPDLPGNTIYF. The chain carries TRBV28 and TRBJ1-3; D is unresolved. Germline V gene sequence: CDR1 MDHEN, CDR2 SYDVKM. Deletions cut 5 bases from V and 2 bases from J, with 19 bases between. The CDR3 is made up of 17 amino acids.

The J gene is TRBJ2-6, the V gene TRBV28; D may be TRBD1 (5 bases). Germline loops: CDR1 MDHEN, CDR2 SYDVKM. Deletions cut 10 bases from V and 2 bases from J, with 18 bases between. CDR3 length: 16 residues. The CDR3: CATAPVGVPGANVLTF. The DNA for the CDR3 is TGTGCCACAGCCCCCGTAGGGGTGCCTGGGGCCAACGTCCTGACTTTC.

This clonotype was observed a handful of times. The junction differs from germline at one of its ends, possibly a read error. This chain connects TRBV7-3 to TRBJ2-5; D not resolved. This CDR3 spans 13 amino acids. The germline CDR1 and CDR2 sequences are SGHTA and FQGTGA. CDR3 DNA: TGTGCCAGCGGCTTAGCAAGCCAAGAGACCCAGTACTTC. Translated: CASGLASQETQYF.

This clonotype has only one observation. This sequence joins TRBV19 and TRBJ1-5; 8 bases align to TRBD1. The CDR3 is 16 residues long. The V segment lost 5 bases and the J segment 0 bases; nucleotides outside the gene matches: 6. From germline, CDR1 is LNHDA and CDR2 SQIVND (reference sequence). This CDR3 reads CASSGQGFYSNQPQHF. CDR3 in DNA: TGTGCCAGTAGTGGACAGGGATTTTATAGCAATCAGCCCCAGCATTTT.

This clonotype appeared many times. The V and J genes are TRBV11-1 and TRBJ2-5; D gene uncertain. The ends were cut back, 1 base at V and 1 base at J, with 7 bases in the middle. This CDR3 has 14 amino acids. Germline V lookup: CDR1 SGHAT, CDR2 FQDESV (reference sequence). This chain's CDR3 is CASSLGFRQETQYF. The CDR3 region has the DNA TGTGCCAGCAGCTTAGGTTTTCGCCAAGAGACCCAGTACTTC.

There are a few counts of this clonotype. The chain joins TRBV20-1 to TRBJ1-1, with D uncertain. The V gene lost 4 bases and the J gene lost 1 base, with 25 bases spanning the gap. The germline V gene encodes CDR1 DFQATT and CDR2 SNEGSKA (reference sequence). CDR3 length: 18 amino acids. The CDR3 loop reads CSANPPFPSLTANTEAFF. The CDR3 DNA sequence: TGCAGTGCTAACCCTCCATTTCCTTCCTTGACGGCGAACACTGAAGCTTTCTTT.